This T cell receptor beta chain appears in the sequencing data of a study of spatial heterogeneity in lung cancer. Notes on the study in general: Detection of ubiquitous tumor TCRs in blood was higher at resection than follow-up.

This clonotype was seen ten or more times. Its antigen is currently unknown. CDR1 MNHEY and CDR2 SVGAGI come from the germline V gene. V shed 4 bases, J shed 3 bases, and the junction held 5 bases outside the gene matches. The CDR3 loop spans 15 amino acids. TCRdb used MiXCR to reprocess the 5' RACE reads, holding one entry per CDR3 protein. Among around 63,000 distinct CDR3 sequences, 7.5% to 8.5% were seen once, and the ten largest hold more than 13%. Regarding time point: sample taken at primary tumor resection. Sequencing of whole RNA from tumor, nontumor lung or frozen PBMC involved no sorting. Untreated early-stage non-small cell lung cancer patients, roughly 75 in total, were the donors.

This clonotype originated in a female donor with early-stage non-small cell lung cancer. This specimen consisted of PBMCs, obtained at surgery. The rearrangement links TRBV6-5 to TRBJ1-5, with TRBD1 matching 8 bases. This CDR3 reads CASSSGTGDNQPQHF. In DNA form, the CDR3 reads TGTGCCAGCAGTTCCGGGACAGGAGACAATCAGCCCCAGCATTTT.